Listed below are T cell receptor beta chains from one sample, sequenced in a study of blood T cell repertoires in COVID-19. Profiled with immunoSEQ multiplex PCR; TCRdb holds only in-frame clones, not every one. The sample shows approximately 200,000 clones, roughly four fifths of them seen only once. The specimen was peripheral blood. The source of these receptors is a woman in her sixties or seventies with acute or convalescent COVID-19. Both conserved end residues are part of each CDR3. A D gene is named only where the DNA matches it firmly. For some rows the clone size is stated as once, few or many, or as a class when expanded; others skip it.

v_call,clone_size,j_call,d_call,cdr3_nt,cdr3_aa
TRBV21-1,NA,TRBJ1-3,NA,TGTGCCAGCAGGGTTAGCTCTGGAAACACCATATATTTT,CASRVSSGNTIYF
TRBV5-6,once,TRBJ1-1,NA,TGTGCCAGCAGCTTGGCCCGGGAAGCTTTCTTT,CASSLAREAFF
TRBV5-6,NA,TRBJ2-3,NA,TGTGCCAGCAGCTTTCCCGGGAGAACTAGCACAGATACGCAGTATTTT,CASSFPGRTSTDTQYF
TRBV5-1,NA,TRBJ2-1,TRBD2,TGCGCCAGCAGCTTGGCACTAGCGGGGGACTCCTACAATGAGCAGTTCTTC,CASSLALAGDSYNEQFF
TRBV13,NA,TRBJ1-1,NA,TGTGCCAGCAGCCAGGGGAGGGGAACTGAAGCTTTCTTT,CASSQGRGTEAFF
TRBV11-3,few,TRBJ1-1,NA,TGTGCCAGCAGCTTACGTTCAGGGGTGAACACTGAAGCTTTCTTT,CASSLRSGVNTEAFF
TRBV7-9,NA,TRBJ2-1,NA,TGTGCCAGCAGCTTTTCAAGGGGGTCCTACAATGAGCAGTTCTTC,CASSFSRGSYNEQFF
TRBV12-3/TRBV12-4,NA,TRBJ1-5,NA,TGTGCCAGCAGGCGCGGACAGCAACAGCCCCAGCATTTT,CASRRGQQQPQHF
TRBV6-2/TRBV6-3,NA,TRBJ1-1,NA,TGTGCCAGCAGTTACTCGACAAGGGGGAACACTGAAGCTTTCTTT,CASSYSTRGNTEAFF
TRBV5-1,NA,TRBJ2-7,TRBD1,TGCGCCAGCTGTACCGGGACAGGGTCCTACGAGCAGTACTTC,CASCTGTGSYEQYF
TRBV6-5,NA,TRBJ1-4,NA,TGTGCCAGCACCCCTCGGGGGGGAAATGGTGAAAAACTGTTTTTT,CASTPRGGNGEKLFF
TRBV18,once,TRBJ1-4,NA,TGTGCCAGCTCACCAGGTCTCGGAGGGAATGAAAAACTGTTTTTT,CASSPGLGGNEKLFF
TRBV28,NA,TRBJ1-1,TRBD1,TGTGCCAGCAGTCTCACAGGGGGCACTGAAGCTTTCTTT,CASSLTGGTEAFF
TRBV29-1,NA,TRBJ1-3,TRBD1,TGCAGCGTGGGAGACCGGGACAGGGATTTT,CSVGDRDRDF
TRBV21-1,NA,TRBJ1-2,NA,TGTGCCAGCAGCAAAGAGGGCAGGGGGCGGTGTGATGGCTACACCTTC,CASSKEGRGRCDGYTF